This TCR beta chain came from a study of cytomegalovirus exposure and HLA in healthy donors. In the study overall: Of the donors genotyped, several hundred in all, around 76% fell in the Caucasian-associated ancestry cluster.

The CDR3 covers 15 residues. The V and J ends lost 3 bases and 3 bases respectively, with 15 bases between them. CDR1 is SGHRS and CDR2 is YFSETQ in the germline V gene. Concerning this clone: Antigen: not known.

Both 60 Vbeta primers and 13 Jbeta primers went into the PCR. Clones were sequenced by immunoSEQ multiplex PCR, and TCRdb holds only the in-frame ones, with some missing. The sample has roughly 200,000 clones; roughly 85% are singletons. Study-level results: Cytomegalovirus status was reportedly diagnosed by the classifier with high sensitivity and specificity. Researchers counted roughly 160 TCR beta chains as cytomegalovirus-associated. About 87% or about 30% of the time was how often most TCR beta V segments were productive, according to an earlier analysis.

The chain is built from TRBV5-1 and TRBJ2-5, with a tentative D call TRBD2 (6 bases). The source of this sequence is a woman aged 50 to 60 in good health and CMV-seronegative. The sequencing sample was made of PBMCs. CDR3 in amino acids: CASSWDGRREETQYF. The CDR3 bases are TGCGCCAGCAGCTGGGACGGCAGGAGGGAAGAGACCCAGTACTTC.